This TCR beta chain was observed in a study of memory CD4+ T cells and cytomegalovirus serostatus. Whole-study context: Healthy Belgian adult donors included roughly ten CMV-positive and 20 to 30 CMV-negative people.

J lost 3 bases, V lost 4 bases, and 9 bases had no gene match. The germline V gene encodes CDR1 SEHNR and CDR2 FQNEAQ (reference sequence). The CDR3 extends over 18 amino acids. Study conclusions and caveats: 67 of 164 known CMV-associated TCRbeta sequences appeared in CD4+ memory.

A remark on this clone: The antigen is unknown.

Sequenced by immunoSEQ multiplex PCR; TCRdb stores in-frame clones only, minus some. The sample lists roughly 42,000 clones, over 70% occurring once. The sort gate was single viable CD3+CD4+CD8-CD45RO+ cells for memory CD4+ T cells. The V gene is TRBV7-9, the J gene TRBJ2-3; 14 bases are a match to TRBD2. This TCR derives from an adult in good health and CMV-seronegative. The sample consisted of memory CD4+ T cells from blood. DNA for the CDR3: TGTGCCAGCAGCTCAAGACTAGCGGGGGGGCTAACGACAGATACGCAGTATTTT. This translates into CASSSRLAGGLTTDTQYF.